A single sample is the source of the 32 T cell receptor beta chains below, sequenced in a study of blood T cell repertoires in COVID-19. TCRdb keeps only in-frame clones here, not all; method: immunoSEQ multiplex PCR. The sample has under 200,000 clones, 80% to 90% seen once. Sequences were obtained from peripheral blood. The receptors derive from a woman at least 80 years old with acute or convalescent COVID-19.

The chain links TRBV27 to TRBJ2-5; TRBD1 might be the D (5 bases). The germline V gene encodes CDR1 MNHEY and CDR2 SMNVEV (reference sequence). The V gene lost 4 bases and the J gene lost 5 bases, with 20 bases spanning the gap. The CDR3 totals 16 residues. Written as DNA, the CDR3 is TGTGCCAGCAGTTCGACTCAGGGTGCTATAGGGGAGACCCAGTACTTC. Translation gives CASSSTQGAIGETQYF.

The chain has TRBV30 and TRBJ1-1; 8 bases map to TRBD1. Germline CDR1 and CDR2: GTSNPN and SVGIG (reference sequence). This CDR3 comprises 14 residues. V trimming: 4 bases; J trimming: 2 bases; junction bases outside the gene matches: 6. CDR3 nucleotides: TGTGCCTGGAACTTGGGACAGGTAAACACTGAAGCTTTCTTT. It yields the protein CAWNLGQVNTEAFF.

V usage is TRBV29-1 and J usage is TRBJ1-2; the D gene is possibly TRBD1 (5 bases). Germline CDR1 is SQVTM and CDR2 is ANQGSEA. Trimming shortened V by 5 bases and J by 7 bases, and 20 bases separated the two germline ends. This CDR3 has 14 residues. In DNA form, the CDR3 reads TGCAGCGTTCCCTTTCCCCCAGGGAGGAGTGGCTACACCTTC. This codes for CSVPFPPGRSGYTF.

The rearrangement links TRBV5-1 to TRBJ2-6; D uncertain. The CDR3 runs to 16 residues. CDR1 and CDR2 from the germline V gene are SGHRS and YFSETQ. V shed 4 bases and J shed 2 bases, with 13 bases lying between them. The CDR3 coding sequence is TGCGCCAGCAGCCCGAGCGCGGTCACTGGGGCCAACGTCCTGACTTTC. Translating it yields CASSPSAVTGANVLTF.

The rearrangement links TRBV7-3 to TRBJ2-3; 7 bases are shared with TRBD2. The CDR3 has 17 amino acids. Germline assignment: CDR1 SGHTA and CDR2 FQGTGA. The V segment lost 3 bases and the J segment 2 bases; nucleotides outside the gene matches: 11. The CDR3 coding sequence is TGTGCCAGCAGCTTTGATGGCGGCGGGGGACCCACAGATACGCAGTATTTT. It translates to CASSFDGGGGPTDTQYF.

This chain joins TRBV3-1 (or the pseudogene TRBV3-2) and TRBJ2-7; a possible D gene is TRBD1 (5 bases). CDR1 and CDR2 (germline): LGHDT, YNNKEL (reference sequence). V was cut by 4 bases and J by 0 bases, with 10 bases left in between. There are 14 residues in the CDR3. CDR3 coding DNA: TGTGCCAGCAGCCTACGACAGAGCTCCTACGAGCAGTACTTC. It translates to CASSLRQSSYEQYF.

The chain carries TRBV7-9 and TRBJ2-1, with 8 bases that match TRBD1. V shed 5 bases and J 4 bases; nucleotides not matched to a gene: 10. Germline lookup yields CDR1 SEHNR and CDR2 FQNEAQ (reference sequence). The CDR3 totals 16 residues. The CDR3 region has the DNA TGTGCCAGCAGCAGAATCGACAGGGGAACTTACAATGAGCAGTTCTTC. This encodes CASSRIDRGTYNEQFF.

This clone showed up just once. The chain combines TRBV7-2 with TRBJ2-3; weak D call: TRBD2 (7 bases). There are 14 residues in the CDR3. The V and J ends lost 6 bases and 8 bases respectively, with 18 bases between them. Germline V CDR1 and CDR2: SGHTA, FQGNSA. CDR3 sequence: CASSLGGGGVTQYF. For the CDR3, the DNA is TGTGCCAGCAGTCTGGGGGGAGGGGGTGTTACGCAGTATTTT.

This clone was observed a few times. The rearrangement uses TRBV14 and TRBJ1-1, with D uncertain. Germline assignment: CDR1 SGHDN and CDR2 FVKESK. Trimming left V 1 base short and J 1 base short, with 13 bases between. There are 16 residues in the CDR3. The CDR3 is CASSQVGRVTNTEAFF. As DNA, the CDR3 is TGTGCCAGCAGCCAAGTTGGGCGGGTCACGAACACTGAAGCTTTCTTT.

The gene calls are TRBV15 and TRBJ1-5; perhaps TRBD1 as D (5 bases). CDR1 is LNHNV and CDR2 is YYDKDF in the germline V gene (reference sequence). The CDR3 extends over 15 amino acids. Trimming removed 3 bases at V and 4 bases at J, with 13 bases between. CDR3 nucleotides: TGTGCCACCAGCAGGGACATAATGAGGAATCAGCCCCAGCATTTT. It encodes CATSRDIMRNQPQHF.

The rearrangement joins TRBV4-3 to TRBJ1-2, with D maybe TRBD1 (5 bases). From germline, CDR1 is LGHNA and CDR2 YSLEER. The CDR3 has 13 amino acids. V lost 0 bases and J 8 bases, leaving 10 bases between the germline ends. The CDR3 protein is CASSQDRDWGYTF. The CDR3 DNA reads TGCGCCAGCAGCCAAGACAGGGATTGGGGCTACACCTTC.

The chain has TRBV6-5 and TRBJ2-7; perhaps TRBD1 as D (5 bases). Per the germline V gene, CDR1 is MNHEY and CDR2 is SVGAGI. Trimming pared 0 bases from V and 3 bases from J, leaving 15 bases between. This CDR3 comprises 16 residues. This chain's CDR3 is CASSYSLAGSGYEQYF. The DNA for the CDR3 is TGTGCCAGCAGTTACTCTTTAGCAGGGTCGGGCTACGAGCAGTACTTC.

CDR3: CATHPLGTGGYEQYF. The CDR3 coding sequence is TGTGCCACACACCCTTTGGGGACAGGGGGTTACGAGCAGTACTTC. V gene TRBV14 combines with J gene TRBJ2-7, with 11 bases identical to TRBD1. Trimming removed 10 bases from V and 4 bases from J; junction bases left unmatched: 12. The CDR3 consists of 15 residues. CDR1 SGHDN and CDR2 FVKESK come from the germline V gene. Full variable domain (rest looked up from reference TRBV14 and TRBJ2-7): EAGVTQFPSHSVIEKGQTVTLRCDPISGHDNLYWYRRVMGKEIKFLLHFVKESKQDESGMPNNRFLAERTGGTYSTLKVQPAELEDSGVYFCATHPLGTGGYEQYFGPGTRLTVT.

The rearrangement uses TRBV27 and TRBJ1-4; D is ambiguous. Germline CDR1 MNHEY, CDR2 SMNVEV (reference sequence). V lost 6 bases, J lost 0 bases, and 14 bases lay in between. The CDR3 covers 16 residues. The CDR3, as DNA: TGTGCCAGCAGACCTTTCGGGGTTGCAACTAATGAAAAACTGTTTTTT. Translating gives CASRPFGVATNEKLFF. The whole variable domain, filled in from reference TRBV27 and TRBJ1-4, reads EAQVTQNPRYLITVTGKKLTVTCSQNMNHEYMSWYRQDPGLGLRQIYYSMNVEVTDKGDVPEGYKVSRKEKRNFPLILESPSPNQTSLYFCASRPFGVATNEKLFFGSGTQLSVL.

At least ten counts were recorded for this clone. V gene TRBV30 combines with J gene TRBJ2-2, with D perhaps matching TRBD1 (6 bases). The V end lost 0 bases, the J end lost 4 bases, and 9 bases lay between the germline ends. This CDR3 has 14 residues. Germline CDR1 GTSNPN, CDR2 SVGIG (reference sequence). CDR3 region: CAWSVIRGTGELFF. Written as DNA, the CDR3 is TGTGCCTGGAGTGTAATCAGGGGCACCGGGGAGCTGTTTTTT.

The genes are TRBV7-9 and TRBJ2-2, with D possibly TRBD2 on 5 matching bases. The V end was cut by 11 bases, the J end by 2 bases, with 12 bases between. CDR1 and CDR2 from the germline V gene are SEHNR and FQNEAQ (reference sequence). The CDR3 spans 13 residues. CDR3 bases: TGTGCCTCGGGGAACAGCAACACCGGGGAGCTGTTTTTT. Translated, it gives CASGNSNTGELFF.

The V gene is TRBV7-8, the J gene TRBJ2-7; 7 nucleotides align to TRBD2. Germline V gene sequence: CDR1 SGHVS, CDR2 FQNEAQ. CDR3 length equals 16 residues. Trimming cost V 5 bases and J 0 bases; bases outside gene matches: 10. For the CDR3, the DNA is TGTGCCAGCAGCCCACTGGGACTACAGAGCTCCTACGAGCAGTACTTC. The encoded protein is CASSPLGLQSSYEQYF.

This clone was counted a few times. At the DNA level, this CDR3 is encoded by other sequences in the same sample as well. The rearrangement uses TRBV5-1 and TRBJ1-2; no reliable D call. In germline, CDR1 is SGHRS, CDR2 YFSETQ. This CDR3 comprises 13 residues. V lost 0 bases and J lost 2, with 5 bases in between. The CDR3, as DNA: TGCGCCAGCAGCTTGGACAGCAACTATGGCTACACCTTC. As protein: CASSLDSNYGYTF.

The rearrangement links TRBV12-3 or TRBV12-4 to TRBJ1-3, with 7 bases lining up with TRBD1. V gave up 5 bases and J gave up 8 bases; unmatched junction bases: 3. The CDR3 has 12 amino acids. The chain's CDR3 is CASSNRGHTIYF. CDR3 nucleotides: TGTGCCAGCAGTAACAGGGGCCACACCATATATTTT.

This chain links TRBV5-1 with TRBJ2-3, with D tentatively TRBD1 (5 bases). CDR3 length: 16 amino acids. Germline V gene lookup returns CDR1 SGHRS and CDR2 YFSETQ. V lost 1 base to trimming and J lost 2 bases, with 14 bases between them. The CDR3 DNA reads as TGCGCCAGCAGCTTGTCTTTGCGGACAATCACAGATACGCAGTATTTT. Residues: CASSLSLRTITDTQYF.

The sample holds one count of this clone. The rearrangement joins TRBV29-1 to TRBJ1-5, with 7 positions matching TRBD1. V gave up 6 bases and J gave up 4 bases; unmatched junction bases: 3. The CDR3 contains 12 residues. In germline, CDR1 is SQVTM, CDR2 ANQGSEA. CDR3 protein: CSVIQGNQPQHF. The CDR3 nucleotides read TGCAGCGTAATACAGGGGAATCAGCCCCAGCATTTT.

The chain employs TRBV6-6 and TRBJ2-6; D is unresolved. This CDR3 has 15 residues. Trimming pared 5 bases from V and 4 bases from J, leaving 12 bases between. CDR1 is MNHNY, CDR2 SVGAGI, per germline (reference sequence). CDR3: CASSMSLAGANVLTF. The CDR3 coding sequence is TGTGCCAGCAGTATGTCTCTGGCCGGGGCCAACGTCCTGACTTTC.

V is TRBV19 and J is TRBJ2-7; possible D gene TRBD2, 5 bases. The V gene's germline CDR1 is LNHDA and CDR2 SQIVND (reference sequence). Trimming left V 3 bases short and J 7 bases short, with 13 bases between. There are 13 residues in the CDR3. The DNA of the CDR3 is TGTGCCAGTAGTATTGGCCCCCCGGGAGAGCAGTACTTC. Translating it yields CASSIGPPGEQYF.

This chain connects TRBV18 to TRBJ1-5; 7 nucleotides align to TRBD1. CDR1 is KGHSH, CDR2 LQKENI, per germline. The CDR3 has 14 amino acids. V shed 8 bases, J shed 2 bases, and the junction held 6 bases outside the gene matches. The CDR3 DNA follows: TGTGCCAGCCACACAGGGGAAGGCAATCAGCCCCAGCATTTT. It encodes CASHTGEGNQPQHF.

This chain joins TRBV5-1 and TRBJ1-2; D is possibly TRBD1 (5 bases). CDR3 length: 16 amino acids. Germline V CDR1 and CDR2: SGHRS, YFSETQ. The V and J ends lost 7 bases and 1 base respectively, with 20 bases between them. CDR3 sequence reads: CASSPGSGGDNYGYTF. The CDR3 bases are TGCGCCAGCTCACCCGGATCCGGGGGGGATAACTATGGCTACACCTTC.

The chain employs TRBV18 and TRBJ2-3, with D perhaps TRBD1 (5 bases). The V and J ends lost 4 bases and 2 bases respectively, with 10 bases between them. Germline CDR1 reads KGHSH; CDR2 reads LQKENI. The length of the CDR3 is 14 residues. CDR3 sequence reads: CASSRQSATDTQYF. The DNA of the CDR3 is TGTGCCAGCTCACGACAGAGCGCCACAGATACGCAGTATTTT.

This clone was picked up one time. This chain joins TRBV11-3 and TRBJ2-1; D is perhaps TRBD2 (6 bases). The CDR3 totals 16 residues. Germline V gene sequence: CDR1 SGHNT, CDR2 YENEEA. V was pared by 5 bases and J by 6 bases, with 20 bases between. Here the CDR3 reads CASSPAGRASANEQFF. In DNA, the CDR3 is TGTGCCAGCAGCCCGGCCGGCCGGGCTAGCGCCAATGAGCAGTTCTTC.

The rearrangement links TRBV19 to TRBJ1-5; 9 bases map to TRBD1. The CDR3 runs to 15 residues. Germline CDR1 LNHDA, CDR2 SQIVND (reference sequence). Germline trimming cut 4 bases from V and 7 bases from J; bases unmatched to any gene: 8. The CDR3 region is CASSNPQGAWQPQHF. In nucleotides, the CDR3 is TGTGCCAGTAGTAACCCACAGGGGGCATGGCAGCCCCAGCATTTT.

The chain carries TRBV7-9 and TRBJ1-2; the D is unclear. The V and J ends lost 0 bases and 8 bases respectively, with 10 bases between them. This CDR3 spans 13 amino acids. Germline CDR1 and CDR2: SEHNR and FQNEAQ (reference sequence). CDR3 nucleotides: TGTGCCAGCAGCTTAGCGCGGGATGAGGGCTACACCTTC. Its protein product is CASSLARDEGYTF.

This clone came up once. The chain couples TRBV19 to TRBJ2-3, with TRBD2 matching over 13 bases. The germline V gene encodes CDR1 LNHDA and CDR2 SQIVND (reference sequence). The CDR3 totals 16 residues. After removal of 3 bases from V and 2 bases from J, the junction contained 2 bases not matched to a gene. CDR3 protein: CASSMGTSGTTDTQYF. CDR3 coding DNA: TGTGCCAGTAGTATGGGGACTAGCGGGACCACAGATACGCAGTATTTT.

This chain uses TRBV30 with TRBJ2-1, with 10 bases identical to TRBD2. V lost 2 bases to trimming and J lost 2 bases; unmatched junction nucleotides: 3. CDR1 is GTSNPN, CDR2 SVGIG, per germline (reference sequence). The CDR3 length is 15 residues. DNA for the CDR3: TGTGCCTGGAGTCTAGCGGGAGTACCCTACAATGAGCAGTTCTTC. Translating gives CAWSLAGVPYNEQFF. The full variable domain, completed using reference TRBV30 and TRBJ2-1, is SQTIHQWPATLVQPVGSPLSLECTVEGTSNPNLYWYRQAAGRGLQLLFYSVGIGQISSEVPQNLSASRPQDRQFILSSKKLLLSDSGFYLCAWSLAGVPYNEQFFGPGTRLTVL.

V is TRBV6-5 and J is TRBJ2-2; 11 bases map to TRBD1. This CDR3 spans 16 amino acids. The trim removed 2 bases at V and 5 bases at J, leaving 4 bases unmatched. From germline, CDR1 is MNHEY and CDR2 SVGAGI. CDR3 region: CASSYTGTGGTGELFF. CDR3 DNA: TGTGCCAGCAGTTACACCGGGACAGGGGGGACCGGGGAGCTGTTTTTT.